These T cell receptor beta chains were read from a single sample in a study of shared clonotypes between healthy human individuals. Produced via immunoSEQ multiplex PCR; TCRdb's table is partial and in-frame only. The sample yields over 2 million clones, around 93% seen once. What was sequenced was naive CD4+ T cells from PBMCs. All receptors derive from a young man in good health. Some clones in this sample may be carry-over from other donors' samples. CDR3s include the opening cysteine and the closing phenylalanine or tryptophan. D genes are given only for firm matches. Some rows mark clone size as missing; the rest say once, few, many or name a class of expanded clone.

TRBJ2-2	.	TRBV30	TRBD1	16	TGTGCCTGGAGTGTACGGGGGACAGGGAACACCGGGGAGCTGTTTTTT	CAWSVRGTGNTGELFF
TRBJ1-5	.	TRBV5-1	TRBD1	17	TGCGCCAGCAGCTTGATGGCGAGGGGGCGAGGCAATCAGCCCCAGCATTTT	CASSLMARGRGNQPQHF
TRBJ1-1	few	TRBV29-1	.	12	TGCAGCGGCCTCCGGGTCGACACTGAAGCTTTCTTT	CSGLRVDTEAFF
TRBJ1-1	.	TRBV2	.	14	TGTGCCAGCAGTGGGGGGGCTCAGAACACTGAAGCTTTCTTT	CASSGGAQNTEAFF
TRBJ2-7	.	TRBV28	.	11	TGTGCCAGCAGTACACCACTCGAGCAGTACTTC	CASSTPLEQYF
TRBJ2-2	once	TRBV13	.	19	TGTGCCAGCAGCTTAGGCCTCGGTAAAGGCCGAACGAACACCGGGGAGCTGTTTTTT	CASSLGLGKGRTNTGELFF
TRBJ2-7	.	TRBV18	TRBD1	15	TGTGCCAGCTCACCATCGGGACAGGGGTATGAAGAGCAGTACTTC	CASSPSGQGYEEQYF
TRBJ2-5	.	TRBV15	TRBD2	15	TGTGCCACCAGCAGAGATCTGGCGGGAGTTGAGACCCAGTACTTC	CATSRDLAGVETQYF
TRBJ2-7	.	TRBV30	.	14	TGTGCCTGGAGTGGGAAGAGACAAGTCTACGAGCAGTACTTC	CAWSGKRQVYEQYF
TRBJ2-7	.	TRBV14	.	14	TGTGCCAGCAGCCCCGGACAGCCACCCTACGAGCAGTACTTC	CASSPGQPPYEQYF
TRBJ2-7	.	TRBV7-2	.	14	TGTGCCAGCAGCTTAGCCGGGAGTACCCACGAGCAGTACTTC	CASSLAGSTHEQYF
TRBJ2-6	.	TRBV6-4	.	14	TGTGCCAGCAGTGACCGTTCTGGGGCCAACGTCCTGACTTTC	CASSDRSGANVLTF
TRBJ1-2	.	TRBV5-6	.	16	TGTGCCAGCAGCTTATTCGGACATACGTGGAACTATGGCTACACCTTC	CASSLFGHTWNYGYTF
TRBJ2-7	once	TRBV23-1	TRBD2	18	TGCGCCAGCACCCTACCGGGGCTAGCGGGAGCTAAGTCCTACGAGCAGTACTTC	CASTLPGLAGAKSYEQYF
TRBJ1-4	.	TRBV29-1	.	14	TGCAGCGTTGAAGATGCAGGATGGGATGAAAAACTGTTTTTT	CSVEDAGWDEKLFF
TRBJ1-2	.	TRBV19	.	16	TGTGCCAGTACCTTGAGGGGAACGCAACTTAACTATGGCTACACCTTC	CASTLRGTQLNYGYTF
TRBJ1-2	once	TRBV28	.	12	TGTGCCAGCAGTTTACAGGGTCGGGGCTACACCTTC	CASSLQGRGYTF
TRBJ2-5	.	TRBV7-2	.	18	TGTGCCAGCAGCTTAGCCGCTGAGGGCTGGGATCGGATGCAGACCCAGTACTTC	CASSLAAEGWDRMQTQYF
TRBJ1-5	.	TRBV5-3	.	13	TGTGCCAGAGGGAAAACTAGCAATCAGCCCCAGCATTTT	CARGKTSNQPQHF
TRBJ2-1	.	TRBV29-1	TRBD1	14	TGCAGCGTGATGACAGGGGGCGAAGTAAATGAGCAGTTCTTC	CSVMTGGEVNEQFF
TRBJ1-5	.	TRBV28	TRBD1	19	TGTGCCAGCAGCGGACCACAGGGGGCCGGGCGGGGGAGCAATCAGCCCCAGCATTTT	CASSGPQGAGRGSNQPQHF
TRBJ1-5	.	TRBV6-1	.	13	TGTGCCAGCAGGGGGGGGAGCAATCAGCCCCAGCATTTT	CASRGGSNQPQHF
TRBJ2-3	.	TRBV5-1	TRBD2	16	TGCGCCAGCAGCCTGACTAGCGGGAGAAATCCAGATACGCAGTATTTT	CASSLTSGRNPDTQYF
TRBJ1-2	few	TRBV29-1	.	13	TGCAGCGTTGGACCAGGGCGGGGCTATGGCTACACCTTC	CSVGPGRGYGYTF
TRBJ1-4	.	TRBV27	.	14	TGTGCCAGCAGTCCTTCCGGACTACTTGAAAAACTGTTTTTT	CASSPSGLLEKLFF
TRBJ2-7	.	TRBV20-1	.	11	TGCAGTCAGAGGATGACCTACGAGCAGTACTTC	CSQRMTYEQYF
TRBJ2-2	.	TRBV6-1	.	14	TGTGCCAGCACCCTACAGGGACCTACCGGGGAGCTGTTTTTT	CASTLQGPTGELFF